One and the same sample provided the 13 T cell receptor beta chains below, sequenced in a study of cytomegalovirus exposure and HLA in healthy donors. TCRdb's table, derived via immunoSEQ multiplex PCR, lists solely in-frame clones and lacks some. The repertoire consists of about 79,000 clones, with approximately 94% occurring once and the leading ten covering approximately 4%. Sample: PBMCs. The receptor set was obtained from a woman in her 30s in good health and CMV-seronegative.

About this clone: At one end, the junction sequence differs from germline, possibly due to a read error. The rearrangement uses TRBV7-2 and TRBJ2-3, with 9 bases identical to TRBD2. Germline values: CDR1 SGHTA, CDR2 FQGNSA. This CDR3 comprises 12 residues. The chain's CDR3 is CASSFRSGGPGF. The CDR3 DNA reads TGTGCCAGCAGCTTCCGAAGCGGGGGGCCTGGGTTT. The variable domain in full, completed from reference TRBV7-2 and TRBJ2-3, reads GAGVSQSPSNKVTEKGKDVELRCDPISGHTALYWYRQSLGQGLEFLIYFQGNSAPDKSGLPSDRFSAERTGGSVSTLTIQRTQQEDSAVYLCASSFRSGGPGFGPGTRLTVL.

J is TRBJ1-2 and V is TRBV7-3; D might be TRBD1 (5 bases). In germline, CDR1 is SGHTA, CDR2 FQGTGA. The CDR3 runs 14 residues. Trimming left V 5 bases short and J 5 bases short, with 15 bases between. CDR3 DNA sequence: TGTGCCAGCAGCCCGTCGGAGGGGAGATATGGCTACACCTTC. Its protein product is CASSPSEGRYGYTF.

CDR3 sequence reads: CASGGSRSGNTIYF. The CDR3 nucleotides read TGTGCCAGCGGAGGGTCCCGCTCTGGAAACACCATATATTTT. The rearrangement uses TRBV2 and TRBJ1-3; D is ambiguous. V was trimmed by 8 bases and J by 0 bases, leaving 11 bases between them. The germline V gene encodes CDR1 SNHLY and CDR2 FYNNEI. The CDR3 has 14 residues.

The CDR3 protein is CASSYSRSTEAFF. For the CDR3, the DNA is TGTGCCAGCAGTTACTCTCGTAGCACTGAAGCTTTCTTT. The rearrangement links TRBV6-5 to TRBJ1-1; no definite D call. Germline V gene data show CDR1 as MNHEY and CDR2 as SVGAGI. V was clipped by 0 bases and J by 4 bases, with 6 bases between them. The CDR3 has 13 amino acids.

CDR3 in DNA: TGTGCCAGCAGTTTTCATAGGGGAACGAACACCGGGGAGCTGTTTTTT. Its translation is CASSFHRGTNTGELFF. This chain connects TRBV28 to TRBJ2-2; D is perhaps TRBD1 (5 bases). The CDR3 length is 16 residues. V was pared by 3 bases and J by 0 bases, with 11 bases between. CDR1 and CDR2 (germline): MDHEN, SYDVKM. The variable domain in full, completed from reference TRBV28 and TRBJ2-2, reads DVKVTQSSRYLVKRTGEKVFLECVQDMDHENMFWYRQDPGLGLRLIYFSYDVKMKEKGDIPEGYSVSREKKERFSLILESASTNQTSMYLCASSFHRGTNTGELFFGEGSRLTVL.

This CDR3 is CASSFSRLDNYGYTF. Written as DNA, the CDR3 is TGTGCCAGCAGCTTTTCTAGGCTAGACAACTATGGCTACACCTTC. V gene TRBV7-9 combines with J gene TRBJ1-2; D unclear. Germline V gene lookup returns CDR1 SEHNR and CDR2 FQNEAQ (reference sequence). The ends were cut back, 3 bases at V and 2 bases at J, with 13 bases in the middle. CDR3 length: 15 amino acids.

V and J are TRBV5-4 and TRBJ1-1; D unclear. Germline CDR1 SGHNT, CDR2 YYREEE (reference sequence). Between the trimmed V and J ends, which lost 0 bases and 1 base, there was a span of 13 bases. The CDR3 is 16 residues long. The CDR3 protein is CASSLGGLSPNTEAFF. DNA for the CDR3: TGTGCCAGCAGCTTGGGTGGTCTAAGTCCGAACACTGAAGCTTTCTTT.

The V call is TRBV18, the J call TRBJ1-5, with a possible D match to TRBD1 (5 bases). The CDR3 length is 15 residues. Per germline, CDR1 KGHSH and CDR2 LQKENI. Trimming removed 2 bases at V and 8 bases at J, with 16 bases between. CDR3 nucleotides: TGTGCCAGCTCACCAAGGAAAGGGACGGGGGAGCCCCAGCATTTT. Translation: CASSPRKGTGEPQHF.

The sample holds one count of this clone. The chain couples TRBV28 to TRBJ2-7, with 7 positions matching TRBD1. V was clipped by 8 bases and J by 4 bases; unmatched bases: 5. CDR1 is MDHEN, CDR2 SYDVKM, per germline. The length of the CDR3 is 12 residues. The CDR3 protein is CASQNRGYEQYF. The CDR3 DNA is TGTGCCAGCCAAAACAGGGGTTACGAGCAGTACTTC.

J is TRBJ2-2 and V is TRBV7-2; D is possibly TRBD2 (5 bases). Germline loops: CDR1 SGHTA, CDR2 FQGNSA. V shed 2 bases and J shed 0 bases, with 19 bases lying between them. The CDR3 totals 19 residues. CDR3 in amino acids: CASSLQHLSPDSNTGELFF. The CDR3 coding sequence is TGTGCCAGCAGCTTACAACATTTGAGCCCGGACTCGAACACCGGGGAGCTGTTTTTT.

This clone has just a few counts. V usage is TRBV10-3 and J usage is TRBJ1-2; 8 bases fit TRBD1. The CDR3 is 15 residues long. J lost 5 bases, V lost 3 bases, and 8 bases had no gene match. Germline V gene data show CDR1 as ENHRY and CDR2 as SYGVKD. CDR3 protein: CAISDPGTGFYGYTF. The DNA for the CDR3 is TGTGCCATCAGTGACCCCGGGACAGGATTTTATGGCTACACCTTC.

V and J are TRBV6-1 and TRBJ1-1, with a tentative D call TRBD1 (6 bases). CDR3 length equals 15 residues. Germline CDR1 is MNHNS and CDR2 is SASEGT. The V and J ends lost 2 bases and 2 bases respectively, with 12 bases between them. The CDR3 reads CASSEMGHRNTEAFF. The CDR3 DNA sequence: TGTGCCAGCAGTGAAATGGGACACAGAAACACTGAAGCTTTCTTT.

The chain is built from TRBV11-2 and TRBJ2-1; TRBD2 matches at 11 bases. Germline V CDR1 and CDR2: SGHAT, FQNNGV. The CDR3 has 17 amino acids. The trim removed 5 bases at V and 3 bases at J, leaving 9 bases unmatched. The CDR3 protein is CASSLSWTSGRYNEQFF. Here the CDR3 DNA reads TGTGCCAGCAGCCTTTCCTGGACTAGCGGGCGCTACAATGAGCAGTTCTTC.